Below are 29 T cell receptor beta chains sequenced from a single sample in a study of blood T cell repertoires in COVID-19 (dated by TCRdb to 2018 to 2020). Library creation used the immunoSEQ multiplex PCR assay. TCRdb took over this immuneACCESS table, retaining in-frame rearrangements with V and J assigned. Such tables are incomplete; in checked studies, under half of the missing clones stem from an unresolved V gene, and the remainder is unexplained. Counted in this sample were roughly 60,000 clones; roughly 80% of them appeared once. The ten biggest clones cover about 25% of the sample. Sequencing was performed on peripheral blood. The receptors derive from a human donor in a cohort sampled during active COVID-19.

The CDR3 protein is CASSQDSSGGGGEQFF. In nucleotides, the CDR3 is TGCGCCAGCAGCCAAGATTCAAGCGGGGGGGGCGGTGAGCAGTTCTTC. This chain joins TRBV4-3 and TRBJ2-1; 10 bases align to TRBD2. From germline, CDR1 is LGHNA and CDR2 YSLEER. The CDR3 totals 16 residues. The trim removed 0 bases at V and 9 bases at J, leaving 8 bases unmatched.

The chain couples TRBV3-1 (or the pseudogene TRBV3-2) to TRBJ2-2; 7 nucleotides match TRBD1. Germline-derived CDR1 and CDR2 are LGHDT and YNNKEL (reference sequence). The CDR3 has 15 residues. V lost 4 bases, J lost 1 base, and 3 bases stayed unmatched. CDR3 sequence reads: CASSPDRRNTGELFF. In nucleotides, the CDR3 is TGTGCCAGCAGCCCGGACAGGAGGAACACCGGGGAGCTGTTTTTT.

The V and J genes are TRBV7-8 and TRBJ1-1; D gene uncertain. Germline CDR1 SGHVS, CDR2 FQNEAQ. The CDR3 spans 13 residues. V was trimmed by 1 base and J by 8 bases, leaving 11 bases between them. CDR3 residues: CASSLVIGREAFF. DNA of the CDR3: TGTGCCAGCAGCTTAGTAATTGGCAGGGAAGCTTTCTTT. Complete variable domain (other parts from reference TRBV7-8 and TRBJ1-1): GAGVSQSPRYKVAKRGQDVALRCDPISGHVSLFWYQQALGQGPEFLTYFQNEAQLDKSGLPSDRFFAERPEGSVSTLKIQRTQQEDSAVYLCASSLVIGREAFFGQGTRLTVV.

The chain uses TRBV23-1 and TRBJ2-7; 10 bases are shared with TRBD2. TRBV23-1 is flagged as an ORF with uncertain function. The junction had 7 bases not matched to a gene; V was cut back by 0 bases and J by 5 bases. The CDR3 length is 16 residues. The CDR3 DNA reads as TGCGCCAGCAGTCAATCGCAGCGGGAGGGCCCGGACGAGCAGTACTTC. The encoded protein is CASSQSQREGPDEQYF.

The rearrangement joins TRBV5-1 to TRBJ2-2; D possibly corresponds to TRBD1 (5 bases). CDR3 length: 14 amino acids. Looked up from germline, CDR1 is SGHRS and CDR2 is YFSETQ. V was trimmed by 1 base and J by 5 bases, leaving 9 bases between them. CDR3 DNA: TGCGCCAGCAGCTTGATGACAGATACCGGGGAGCTGTTTTTT. Protein sequence: CASSLMTDTGELFF.

V is TRBV7-3 and J is TRBJ2-1, with D perhaps TRBD2 (6 bases). The CDR3 totals 15 residues. Between the trimmed V and J ends, which lost 4 bases and 0 bases, there was a span of 10 bases. CDR1 is SGHTA, CDR2 FQGTGA, per germline. As DNA, the CDR3 is TGTGCCAGCAGCTCGCCGACTAGCTCCTACAATGAGCAGTTCTTC. Protein: CASSSPTSSYNEQFF.

This rearrangement joins TRBV4-2 to TRBJ2-7, with TRBD2 matching over 9 bases. V was pared by 4 bases and J by 3 bases, with 16 bases of the junction left unmatched. Looked up from germline, CDR1 is LGHNA and CDR2 is YNFKEQ. CDR3 length equals 18 residues. CDR3 nucleotide sequence: TGTGCCAGCAGCCGGCGGCTAGCGGGGCGTGAGGAGGTCTACGAGCAGTACTTC. Translated: CASSRRLAGREEVYEQYF.

The chain employs TRBV9 and TRBJ2-7; 9 bases map to TRBD1. The CDR3 extends over 15 amino acids. Germline V lookup: CDR1 SGDLS, CDR2 YYNGEE. The V gene end was trimmed by 0 bases and the J gene end by 5 bases; junction bases not matched to a gene: 6. The CDR3 DNA is TGTGCCAGCAGCGTAGGGACAGGGGCTTTGAACGAGCAGTACTTC. It encodes CASSVGTGALNEQYF.

The J gene is TRBJ2-7, the V gene TRBV12-3 or TRBV12-4, with D possibly being TRBD2 (5 bases). V dropped 5 bases and J dropped 5 bases, with 10 bases sitting between them. The CDR3 sequence is 12 residues long. The CDR3 DNA sequence: TGTGCCAGCAGTCTCGGGGTCCACGAGCAGTACTTC. Protein: CASSLGVHEQYF.

The chain recombines TRBV7-6 with TRBJ2-3; D not certain. Trimming stripped 5 bases from V and 2 bases from J, with 8 bases between. The CDR3 extends over 13 amino acids. The germline CDR1 and CDR2 sequences are SGHVS and FNYEAQ. The CDR3 spells CASSIISTDTQYF. DNA of the CDR3: TGTGCCAGCAGCATAATATCCACAGATACGCAGTATTTT.

This clone was picked up one time. The rearrangement links TRBV6-2 or TRBV6-3 to TRBJ1-1; unclear D gene. Germline V gene sequence: CDR1 MNHEY, CDR2 SVGEGT. Trimming stripped 0 bases from V and 8 bases from J, with 10 bases between. The CDR3 is made up of 13 amino acids. This chain's CDR3 is CASSYSLGGEAFF. The CDR3 coding sequence is TGTGCCAGCAGTTACTCCCTGGGCGGGGAAGCTTTCTTT.

The chain combines TRBV28 with TRBJ2-1, with D uncertain. From germline, CDR1 is MDHEN and CDR2 SYDVKM. Trimming removed 6 bases at V and 0 bases at J, with 6 bases between. The CDR3 is 13 residues long. CDR3 protein: CASRSSSYNEQFF. The CDR3 DNA is TGTGCCAGCAGGTCTAGCTCCTACAATGAGCAGTTCTTC.

The chain couples TRBV13 to TRBJ2-5; 7 nucleotides align to TRBD1. There are 13 residues in the CDR3. Germline CDR1 is PRHDT and CDR2 is FYEKMQ (reference sequence). Trimming removed 1 base from V and 6 bases from J; junction bases left unmatched: 2. CDR3 sequence reads: CASSLDRGQTQYF. Written as DNA, the CDR3 is TGTGCCAGCAGCTTAGATAGGGGGCAGACCCAGTACTTC.

A remark on this clone: The germline gene is not matched at one end of the junction; a read error may be the cause. The chain uses TRBV18 and TRBJ2-4; weak D call: TRBD1 (5 bases). CDR3 size: 13 residues. From germline, CDR1 is KGHSH and CDR2 LQKENI. The CDR3 nucleotides are TGTGCCAGCTCACCACCGGACAAATACATTCAGTACTTC. It specifies CASSPPDKYIQYF.

The chain carries TRBV11-2 and TRBJ2-7, with 11 bases lining up with TRBD2. The CDR3 contains 15 residues. In germline, CDR1 is SGHAT, CDR2 FQNNGV. Trimming at V came to 4 bases and at J to 3 bases, leaving 5 bases not matched to a gene. DNA of the CDR3: TGTGCCAGCAGCTCATACACTAGCGGGAGCTACGAGCAGTACTTC. This gives the protein CASSSYTSGSYEQYF.

The V and J genes are TRBV18 and TRBJ2-5; D is perhaps TRBD1 (7 bases). Germline V gene lookup returns CDR1 KGHSH and CDR2 LQKENI. Trimming cost V 4 bases and J 0 bases, with 12 bases left between them. The CDR3 consists of 15 residues. In DNA, the CDR3 is TGTGCCAGCTCACGAGGAGGGACAGACCAAGAGACCCAGTACTTC. The encoded protein is CASSRGGTDQETQYF.

This chain connects TRBV27 to TRBJ2-7; 7 bases agree with TRBD1. The CDR3 is made up of 14 amino acids. Germline V gives CDR1 MNHEY, CDR2 SMNVEV (reference sequence). Trimming cost V 5 bases and J 3 bases; bases outside gene matches: 7. The CDR3 sequence is CASSQTGHNYEQYF. CDR3 in DNA: TGTGCCAGCAGTCAGACAGGGCACAACTACGAGCAGTACTTC.

As regards this clone: At one boundary the junction diverges from the germline segment, which might be a read error. The genes are TRBV5-1 and TRBJ2-7; the D gene is possibly TRBD2 (6 bases). Germline CDR1 SGHRS, CDR2 YFSETQ. There are 17 residues in the CDR3. CDR3 in DNA: TGCGCCAGCAGCTTGCAGGCGGGACCGCGAGGTGTCTACGTGCAGTACTTC. It specifies CASSLQAGPRGVYVQYF.

In its sample, this clone was seen once. V usage is TRBV5-1 and J usage is TRBJ2-7; 7 bases are shared with TRBD1. The CDR3 covers 14 residues. J was trimmed by 4 bases and V by 4 bases; bases with no gene match: 8. The germline V gene encodes CDR1 SGHRS and CDR2 YFSETQ. Here the CDR3 DNA reads TGCGCCAGCAGCCCCGGACAGGCACGGTACGAGCAGTACTTC. Its protein is CASSPGQARYEQYF.

This chain connects TRBV28 to TRBJ2-1; 8 bases are a match to TRBD1. The length of the CDR3 is 18 residues. V lost 5 bases, J lost 0 bases, and 12 bases stayed unmatched. Germline CDR1 MDHEN, CDR2 SYDVKM. In nucleotides, the CDR3 is TGTGCCAGCAGTCCAGGGGGCCGGTTGGGAAGCTCCTACAATGAGCAGTTCTTC. Translation: CASSPGGRLGSSYNEQFF.

This rearrangement joins TRBV7-2 to TRBJ2-2, with a tentative D call TRBD2 (7 bases). The length of the CDR3 is 16 residues. CDR1 is SGHTA and CDR2 is FQGNSA in the germline V gene. The V gene lost 0 bases and the J gene lost 5 bases, with 13 bases spanning the gap. The CDR3 region is CASSLAGGGRTGELFF. The CDR3 region has the DNA TGTGCCAGCAGCTTAGCGGGAGGGGGTCGGACCGGGGAGCTGTTTTTT. The whole variable domain, remainder taken from reference TRBV7-2 and TRBJ2-2, is GAGVSQSPSNKVTEKGKDVELRCDPISGHTALYWYRQSLGQGLEFLIYFQGNSAPDKSGLPSDRFSAERTGGSVSTLTIQRTQQEDSAVYLCASSLAGGGRTGELFFGEGSRLTVL.

The chain employs TRBV5-1 and TRBJ1-4, with TRBD1 matching over 7 bases. Germline lookup yields CDR1 SGHRS and CDR2 YFSETQ. This CDR3 contains 15 residues. The J segment lost 3 bases and the V segment lost 4 bases, leaving 6 bases of the junction unmatched. The CDR3 bases are TGCGCCAGCAGCATCGACGGGACAGCTAATGAAAAACTGTTTTTT. Residues: CASSIDGTANEKLFF.

The gene calls are TRBV5-1 and TRBJ2-1; TRBD2 agrees at 10 bases. Germline V gene data show CDR1 as SGHRS and CDR2 as YFSETQ. CDR3 size: 14 residues. J lost 9 bases, V lost 2 bases, and 5 bases had no gene match. The CDR3: CASSFLAGASEQFF. In DNA form, the CDR3 reads TGCGCCAGCAGCTTTCTAGCGGGGGCGAGTGAGCAGTTCTTC.

The genes are TRBV7-9 and TRBJ1-1; unclear D gene. V lost 11 bases to trimming and J lost 1 base, with 11 bases between them. CDR1 and CDR2 from the germline V gene are SEHNR and FQNEAQ (reference sequence). CDR3 size: 12 residues. Here the CDR3 DNA reads TGTGCCCTCACGCGGGGGAACACTGAAGCTTTCTTT. Protein sequence: CALTRGNTEAFF.

The chain links TRBV4-2 to TRBJ1-2; 8 bases map to TRBD1. J was trimmed by 2 bases and V by 3 bases; bases with no gene match: 8. The CDR3 covers 16 residues. The germline V gene encodes CDR1 LGHNA and CDR2 YNFKEQ. The CDR3 bases are TGTGCCAGCAGCCACTACGGACAGGGACCAAACTATGGCTACACCTTC. Translating it yields CASSHYGQGPNYGYTF.

This chain joins TRBV7-2 and TRBJ1-1, with a possible D match to TRBD1 (6 bases). Germline V gives CDR1 SGHTA, CDR2 FQGNSA. Between the trimmed V and J ends, which lost 5 bases and 4 bases, there was a span of 14 bases. The CDR3 spans 14 residues. The CDR3 here is CASSKTGLGTEAFF. In DNA, the CDR3 is TGTGCCAGCAGCAAAACAGGGTTGGGCACTGAAGCTTTCTTT.

The V and J genes are TRBV2 and TRBJ1-2; D unresolved. V was shortened by 4 bases and J by 6 bases, with 12 bases between the two germline ends. This CDR3 is 13 amino acids long. The germline CDR1 and CDR2 sequences are SNHLY and FYNNEI. CDR3 DNA sequence: TGTGCCAGCAGTGTTCGGGAGGGAAATGGCTACACCTTC. Its translation: CASSVREGNGYTF.

V and J are TRBV7-2 and TRBJ2-1; D call uncertain. This CDR3 contains 14 residues. The germline V gene has CDR1 SGHTA and CDR2 FQGNSA. V dropped 0 bases and J dropped 4 bases, with 7 bases sitting between them. CDR3 sequence reads: CASSLAPEYNEQFF. In DNA form, the CDR3 reads TGTGCCAGCAGCTTAGCACCAGAATACAATGAGCAGTTCTTC.

The chain carries TRBV5-4 and TRBJ1-1; D not resolved. This CDR3 contains 12 residues. From germline, CDR1 is SGHNT and CDR2 YYREEE (reference sequence). V lost 3 bases, J lost 0 bases, and 3 bases lay in between. The chain's CDR3 is CASSSMNTEAFF. The CDR3 coding sequence is TGTGCCAGCAGCTCTATGAACACTGAAGCTTTCTTT. The complete variable domain, with remaining parts taken from reference TRBV5-4 and TRBJ1-1, reads ETGVTQSPTHLIKTRGQQVTLRCSSQSGHNTVSWYQQALGQGPQFIFQYYREEENGRGNFPPRFSGLQFPNYSSELNVNALELDDSALYLCASSSMNTEAFFGQGTRLTVV.